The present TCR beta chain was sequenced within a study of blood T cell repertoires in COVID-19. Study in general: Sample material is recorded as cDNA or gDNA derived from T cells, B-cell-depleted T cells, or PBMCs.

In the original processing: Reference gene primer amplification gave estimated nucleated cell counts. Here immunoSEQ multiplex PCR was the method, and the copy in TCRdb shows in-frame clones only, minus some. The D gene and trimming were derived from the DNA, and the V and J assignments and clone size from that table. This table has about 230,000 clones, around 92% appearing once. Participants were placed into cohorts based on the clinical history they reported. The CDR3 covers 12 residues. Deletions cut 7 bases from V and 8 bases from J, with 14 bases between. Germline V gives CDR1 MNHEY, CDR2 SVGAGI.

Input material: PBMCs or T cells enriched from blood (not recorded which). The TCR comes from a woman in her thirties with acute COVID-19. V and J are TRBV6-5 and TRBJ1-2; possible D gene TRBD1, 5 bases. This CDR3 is CASTPGGWGYTF. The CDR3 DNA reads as TGTGCCAGCACCCCGGGGGGGTGGGGCTACACCTTC.